This T cell receptor beta chain came from a study of T cells in Graves' hyperthyroidism and ophthalmopathy. Trimming left V 2 bases short and J 2 bases short, with 16 bases between. This CDR3 is built from 16 residues. Germline V gene lookup returns CDR1 MDHEN and CDR2 SYDVKM. RNA transcripts yielded amplified TCR beta CDR3 regions. In the first-round RT-PCR of the TCR CDR3, the HTBI primer set was used. TCRdb re-called the multiplex PCR reads with MiXCR, one entry per CDR3 protein. In the table there are around 530,000 distinct CDR3 sequences, roughly a sixth of which are singletons. There are many counts of this clonotype.

The sequence came from a young woman with Graves' ophthalmopathy. Sample: blood. V and J are TRBV28 and TRBJ2-7, with D maybe TRBD1 (5 bases). CDR3 loop: CASSLRAQGLPYEQYF. DNA of the CDR3: TGTGCCAGCAGTTTAAGGGCGCAGGGCCTTCCCTACGAGCAGTACTTC.